The 27 T cell receptor beta chains reported below all come from one sample, sequenced in a study of shared T cell receptors in the human thymus. Clones were read by immunoSEQ multiplex PCR, and TCRdb kept only the in-frame ones, dropping some. The sample shows more than 550,000 clones, 80% to 90% of them seen only once. These same data were also listed under a study on human thymus T cells.

The specimen sequenced was thymocytes. Receptor source: a girl under two years old with a congenital heart defect.

The chain has TRBV4-3 and TRBJ2-4, with D uncertain. The V end lost 0 bases, the J end lost 7 bases, and 7 bases lay between the germline ends. The CDR3 loop spans 13 amino acids. Germline lookup yields CDR1 LGHNA and CDR2 YSLEER. CDR3 protein: CASSQDLRNIQYF. The CDR3 nucleotides read TGCGCCAGCAGCCAAGATCTACGGAACATTCAGTACTTC.

V gene TRBV4-2 combines with J gene TRBJ2-7; 10 nucleotides line up with TRBD1. V shed 3 bases, J shed 3 bases, and the junction held 5 bases outside the gene matches. Germline loops: CDR1 LGHNA, CDR2 YNFKEQ. The CDR3 runs to 15 residues. The CDR3 nucleotides are TGTGCCAGCAGCCAGTACGGACAGGGGGACTACGAGCAGTACTTC. This translates into CASSQYGQGDYEQYF.

In this sample, this clone turned up once. The chain recombines TRBV19 with TRBJ1-5; 8 positions match TRBD1. Germline V CDR1 and CDR2: LNHDA, SQIVND (reference sequence). V shed 3 bases, J shed 7 bases, and the junction held 14 bases outside the gene matches. CDR3 size: 17 residues. This CDR3 is CASSIGLSTGEGQPQHF. The CDR3 region has the DNA TGTGCCAGTAGTATCGGTCTGTCGACAGGGGAGGGCCAGCCCCAGCATTTT. Full variable domain (outside the CDR3, taken from reference TRBV19 and TRBJ1-5): DGGITQSPKYLFRKEGQNVTLSCEQNLNHDAMYWYRQDPGQGLRLIYYSQIVNDFQKGDIAEGYSVSREKKESFPLTVTSAQKNPTAFYLCASSIGLSTGEGQPQHFGDGTRLSIL.

In its sample, this clone was seen once. V and J are TRBV30 and TRBJ2-2; a weak D match, TRBD2 (6 bases). Germline CDR1 is GTSNPN and CDR2 is SVGIG (reference sequence). The CDR3 loop spans 12 amino acids. V gave up 0 bases and J gave up 8 bases, with 7 bases separating them. The CDR3 coding sequence is TGTGCCTGGAGTGTCGGGGGTGGGGAGCTGTTTTTT. Amino acid sequence: CAWSVGGGELFF.

The rearrangement uses TRBV29-1 and TRBJ2-7, with D tentatively TRBD2 (5 bases). Germline V gives CDR1 SQVTM, CDR2 ANQGSEA. Trimming took off 1 base at V and 2 bases at J, with 12 bases between the two ends. The CDR3 spans 14 residues. The CDR3, as DNA: TGCAGCGTTGAAGGTGAGGGCATACCCTACGAGCAGTACTTC. It is translated as CSVEGEGIPYEQYF.

This clone was seen a handful of times. This sequence joins TRBV28 and TRBJ2-2; TRBD1 agrees at 9 bases. Germline values: CDR1 MDHEN, CDR2 SYDVKM. The CDR3 covers 19 residues. V was pared by 5 bases and J by 1 base, with 14 bases of the junction left unmatched. CDR3 sequence: CASSPGTGYRIRNTGELFF. In nucleotides, the CDR3 is TGTGCCAGCAGTCCCGGGACAGGGTACAGAATTAGGAACACCGGGGAGCTGTTTTTT.

The rearrangement uses TRBV27 and TRBJ2-1, with 7 nucleotides matching TRBD2. Germline CDR1 and CDR2: MNHEY and SMNVEV (reference sequence). The CDR3 length is 16 residues. J gave up 8 bases and V 4 bases, and 14 bases lay outside the gene matches. CDR3 sequence reads: CASSSLIAGPRDEQFF. CDR3 coding DNA: TGTGCCAGCAGTTCCCTCATAGCGGGCCCGCGGGATGAGCAGTTCTTC.

The rearrangement links TRBV5-6 to TRBJ1-1; tentative D call: TRBD1 (6 bases). CDR3 length: 15 residues. Germline assignment: CDR1 SGHDT and CDR2 YYEEEE. Trimming cost V 4 bases and J 5 bases, with 18 bases left between them. The CDR3 bases are TGTGCCAGCAGCCTGAGGGGGGGCGGAGGAACTGAAGCTTTCTTT. Translating it yields CASSLRGGGGTEAFF.

The chain combines TRBV28 with TRBJ1-2; D remains unclear. V was pared by 11 bases and J by 2 bases, with 21 bases between. Looked up from germline, CDR1 is MDHEN and CDR2 is SYDVKM. This CDR3 is 15 amino acids long. The CDR3 loop is CAGLANGGVNYGYTF. The CDR3 bases are TGTGCCGGACTTGCTAACGGAGGAGTAAACTATGGCTACACCTTC.

This chain uses TRBV27 with TRBJ1-5; perhaps TRBD1 as D (5 bases). Germline CDR1 is MNHEY and CDR2 is SMNVEV (reference sequence). V was clipped by 2 bases and J by 1 base, with 15 bases between them. There are 17 residues in the CDR3. CDR3 DNA sequence: TGTGCCAGCAGTTTAAAGGGTCCGGGGGGAAGCAATCAGCCCCAGCATTTT. Translation: CASSLKGPGGSNQPQHF.

The rearrangement joins TRBV2 to TRBJ2-7; 13 nucleotides align to TRBD2. The CDR3 sequence is 19 residues long. The V segment lost 3 bases and the J segment 0 bases; nucleotides outside the gene matches: 11. From germline, CDR1 is SNHLY and CDR2 FYNNEI. For the CDR3, the DNA is TGTGCCAGCAGTGAGCTCGTCGGGACTAGCGGGGAGAGCTCCTACGAGCAGTACTTC. Translated: CASSELVGTSGESSYEQYF.

J is TRBJ2-4 and V is TRBV2, with D hard to call. V was cut by 6 bases and J by 9 bases, with 21 bases left in between. The length of the CDR3 is 15 residues. The germline gives CDR1 SNHLY, CDR2 FYNNEI. For the CDR3, the DNA is TGTGCCAGCAGCCTTATAAGACCCGGGTGCGGCATTCAGTACTTC. Protein product: CASSLIRPGCGIQYF.

This clone was picked up one time. The rearrangement uses TRBV29-1 and TRBJ1-5, with 9 bases identical to TRBD1. Trimming cost V 2 bases and J 2 bases; bases outside gene matches: 4. The CDR3 totals 15 residues. The germline gives CDR1 SQVTM, CDR2 ANQGSEA. CDR3 sequence reads: CSVEKGQGCNQPQHF. The DNA of the CDR3 is TGCAGCGTTGAAAAGGGACAGGGCTGCAATCAGCCCCAGCATTTT.

The chain links TRBV19 to TRBJ2-1; 13 positions agree with TRBD2. The trim removed 4 bases at V and 4 bases at J, leaving 7 bases unmatched. The CDR3 has 17 amino acids. The germline V gene has CDR1 LNHDA and CDR2 SQIVND (reference sequence). CDR3 coding DNA: TGTGCCAGTAGTAACGGACTAGCGGGGGCCGAATACAATGAGCAGTTCTTC. Translating gives CASSNGLAGAEYNEQFF.

CDR3 in amino acids: CASSFSAQGTYGYTF. CDR3 DNA sequence: TGCGCCAGCAGCTTTTCGGCACAGGGGACCTATGGCTACACCTTC. The chain couples TRBV5-1 to TRBJ1-2, with 7 bases lining up with TRBD1. The CDR3 sequence is 15 residues long. Germline V gives CDR1 SGHRS, CDR2 YFSETQ. The trim removed 2 bases at V and 4 bases at J, leaving 8 bases unmatched. Supplemented by reference TRBV5-1 and TRBJ1-2, the full variable domain reads KAGVTQTPRYLIKTRGQQVTLSCSPISGHRSVSWYQQTPGQGLQFLFEYFSETQRNKGNFPGRFSGRQFSNSRSEMNVSTLELGDSALYLCASSFSAQGTYGYTFGSGTRLTVV.

This clone was found a few times. The chain recombines TRBV6-5 with TRBJ1-2; D unclear. Germline CDR1 is MNHEY and CDR2 is SVGAGI. Trimming shortened V by 5 bases and J by 6 bases, and 16 bases separated the two germline ends. The CDR3 has 14 amino acids. The CDR3 loop is CASSIGAARDGYTF. The CDR3 region has the DNA TGTGCCAGCAGTATTGGAGCCGCCCGGGATGGCTACACCTTC.

This clone was detected once. V usage is TRBV4-1 and J usage is TRBJ1-5; D is unclear. Looked up from germline, CDR1 is MGHRA and CDR2 is YSYEKL. V was clipped by 0 bases and J by 7 bases, with 10 bases between them. There are 14 residues in the CDR3. CDR3 nucleotides: TGCGCCAGCAGCCAAGACAATGACTTACAGCCCCAGCATTTT. Residues: CASSQDNDLQPQHF.

The chain couples TRBV5-4 to TRBJ1-3, with D tentatively TRBD1 (5 bases). This CDR3 is built from 15 residues. Trimming cost V 3 bases and J 0 bases, with 10 bases left between them. In germline, CDR1 is SGHNT, CDR2 YYREEE (reference sequence). CDR3 bases: TGTGCCAGCAGCTGGGGGAGGGCCTCTGGAAACACCATATATTTT. Translation: CASSWGRASGNTIYF. The whole variable domain, filled in from reference TRBV5-4 and TRBJ1-3, reads ETGVTQSPTHLIKTRGQQVTLRCSSQSGHNTVSWYQQALGQGPQFIFQYYREEENGRGNFPPRFSGLQFPNYSSELNVNALELDDSALYLCASSWGRASGNTIYFGEGSWLTVV.

This chain joins TRBV7-4 and TRBJ1-1; D uncertain. This CDR3 region has 15 residues. V lost 2 bases and J 5 bases, leaving 15 bases between the germline ends. The V gene's germline CDR1 is SGHVT and CDR2 SQSDAQ. The chain's CDR3 is CASSLSPMRGTEAFF. CDR3 coding DNA: TGTGCCAGCAGCTTAAGTCCGATGAGAGGGACTGAAGCTTTCTTT.

This clone is a singleton in its sample. V usage is TRBV6-7 and J usage is TRBJ2-7, with 7 nucleotides matching TRBD2. TRBV6-7 is sorted into the ORF group, with uncertain function. V was clipped by 7 bases and J by 0 bases; unmatched bases: 6. The CDR3 is made up of 14 amino acids. CDR3 coding DNA: TGTGCCAGCACCCGGCGGGGGAGCTCCTACGAGCAGTACTTC. Amino acid sequence: CASTRRGSSYEQYF.

This chain connects TRBV2 to TRBJ1-3; no definite D call. Trimming took 2 bases from V and 2 from J, leaving 10 bases between them. There are 15 residues in the CDR3. Germline-derived CDR1 and CDR2 are SNHLY and FYNNEI. The CDR3 loop is CASSEHTTTGNTIYF. Here the CDR3 DNA reads TGTGCCAGCAGTGAACACACCACCACTGGAAACACCATATATTTT.

V gene TRBV2 combines with J gene TRBJ2-1, with 7 bases aligning to TRBD2. Germline V CDR1 and CDR2: SNHLY, FYNNEI. V shed 6 bases and J 3 bases; nucleotides not matched to a gene: 17. The length of the CDR3 is 18 residues. The CDR3, as DNA: TGTGCCAGCAGCCCCCGAGGACTAGGCTCCAGTATCTACAATGAGCAGTTCTTC. It codes for CASSPRGLGSSIYNEQFF.

This rearrangement joins TRBV27 to TRBJ1-2, with 9 bases lining up with TRBD1. V lost 5 bases and J lost 9; bases outside the gene matches: 13. CDR3 length: 15 amino acids. Per germline, CDR1 MNHEY and CDR2 SMNVEV (reference sequence). The DNA for the CDR3 is TGTGCCAGCAGTCCACTTGACAGGGGGGAGCGGAGCTACACCTTC. This translates into CASSPLDRGERSYTF.

CDR3 coding DNA: TGTGCCAGCAGTGAAGGCGGGGGTTGGACTGAAGCTTTCTTT. Its translation: CASSEGGGWTEAFF. V is TRBV6-1 and J is TRBJ1-1, with D possibly TRBD1 on 5 matching bases. V was trimmed by 1 base and J by 5 bases, leaving 11 bases between them. This CDR3 has 14 residues. Per the germline V gene, CDR1 is MNHNS and CDR2 is SASEGT.

V gene TRBV4-1 combines with J gene TRBJ2-5, with a possible D match to TRBD2 (5 bases). The germline V gene encodes CDR1 MGHRA and CDR2 YSYEKL. V lost 1 base and J lost 2, with 20 bases in between. The CDR3 is made up of 18 amino acids. CDR3 bases: TGCGCCAGCAGCCAAGTAAGTTCGGGGTTGGCCCTTCAAGAGACCCAGTACTTC. Protein: CASSQVSSGLALQETQYF.

This chain uses TRBV4-1 with TRBJ2-3, with TRBD1 matching over 9 bases. CDR1 is MGHRA, CDR2 YSYEKL, per germline. Trimming cost V 4 bases and J 5 bases; bases outside gene matches: 10. This CDR3 comprises 16 residues. This CDR3 reads CASSLRDRAAEDTQYF. The CDR3 DNA is TGCGCCAGCAGCCTAAGGGACAGGGCGGCTGAAGATACGCAGTATTTT.

As regards this clone: Other nucleotide sequences from this sample produce the same CDR3. This chain links TRBV5-4 with TRBJ2-7; 10 bases align to TRBD1. After removal of 1 base from V and 4 bases from J, the junction contained 5 bases not matched to a gene. Germline CDR1 reads SGHNT; CDR2 reads YYREEE (reference sequence). The CDR3 covers 15 residues. CDR3 bases: TGTGCCAGCAGCTTGCGGGACAGGGGCCCTTACGAGCAGTACTTC. Residues: CASSLRDRGPYEQYF.